These 27 T cell receptor beta chains were all obtained from the same sample, sequenced in a study of regulatory T cells in long-lasting Graves disease. The sample's time point: newly diagnosed GD, antithyroid drugs for less than 3 months. The TCR library was made from RNA that had been extracted from PBMCs in TRIzol. Arm-PCR of CDR3 regions with iRepertoire HTBI primers generated TCR beta libraries. TCRdb redid the calling of the multiplex PCR reads with MiXCR, one entry per CDR3 protein. The repertoire consists of under 300,000 distinct CDR3 sequences, with 15% to 20% occurring once and the leading ten covering about 15%. Another study also made use of these data, one on T cells in Graves' hyperthyroidism and ophthalmopathy.

The material sequenced was peripheral blood mononuclear cells (PBMCs), taken at new diagnosis, from a patient treated with antithyroid drugs. These receptors were collected from a woman in her twenties or thirties with Graves disease.

Only a few counts were recorded for this clonotype. Relative to the germline gene, one junction end is altered; a read error may explain this. In DNA, the CDR3 is TGTGCTAGCAGCTTAGGCACGGGACTAGTCCGGACCGGGGAGCTGTTTTTT. Translating it yields CASSLGTGLVRTGELFF. V and J are TRBV7-7 and TRBJ2-2; TRBD2 matches 8 bases. Germline V gene sequence: CDR1 SSHAT, CDR2 FNYEAQ (reference sequence). The CDR3 consists of 17 residues.

This clonotype was observed many times. V is TRBV18 and J is TRBJ2-7; tentatively, D is TRBD2 (6 bases). V was shortened by 3 bases and J by 5 bases, with 11 bases between the two germline ends. CDR3 length: 13 residues. Germline V lookup: CDR1 KGHSH, CDR2 LQKENI. The chain's CDR3 is CASSPPSDDEQYF. DNA for the CDR3: TGTGCCAGCTCACCTCCTAGCGACGACGAGCAGTACTTC.

The chain employs TRBV7-9 and TRBJ1-1; a possible D gene is TRBD1 (5 bases). The CDR3 is 16 residues long. V was shortened by 5 bases and J by 0 bases, with 16 bases between the two germline ends. CDR1 and CDR2 (germline): SEHNR, FQNEAQ (reference sequence). CDR3 sequence reads: CASSPRRGRMNTEAFF. CDR3 DNA: TGTGCCAGCAGCCCTCGCCGGGGCCGGATGAACACTGAAGCTTTCTTT.

This clonotype was observed many times. V is TRBV2 and J is TRBJ1-5; D not certain. CDR1 is SNHLY, CDR2 FYNNEI, per germline. This CDR3 region has 14 residues. V was pared by 3 bases and J by 7 bases, with 13 bases between. CDR3 residues: CASSDRRVEQPQHF. The CDR3 DNA sequence: TGTGCCAGCAGTGATAGGAGGGTCGAACAGCCCCAGCATTTT.

This clonotype was counted a few times. The chain recombines TRBV19 with TRBJ2-1; the D gene is possibly TRBD2 (5 bases). V lost 1 base to trimming and J lost 5 bases, with 12 bases between them. This CDR3 comprises 15 residues. In germline, CDR1 is LNHDA, CDR2 SQIVND (reference sequence). Written as DNA, the CDR3 is TGTGCCAGTAGTATAGGACGGACTCTCGACAATGAGCAGTTCTTC. As protein: CASSIGRTLDNEQFF. The variable domain in full, with the rest retrieved from reference TRBV19 and TRBJ2-1, is DGGITQSPKYLFRKEGQNVTLSCEQNLNHDAMYWYRQDPGQGLRLIYYSQIVNDFQKGDIAEGYSVSREKKESFPLTVTSAQKNPTAFYLCASSIGRTLDNEQFFGPGTRLTVL.

At least ten counts were recorded for this clonotype. The gene calls are TRBV20-1 and TRBJ2-3; no reliable D call. Germline CDR1 is DFQATT and CDR2 is SNEGSKA (reference sequence). The CDR3 has 17 residues. The V end lost 0 bases, the J end lost 2 bases, and 18 bases lay between the germline ends. The CDR3 DNA is TGCAGTGCTAGAGATTACAGTGGGCTACTTCACACAGATACGCAGTATTTT. It translates to CSARDYSGLLHTDTQYF.

This clonotype was seen ten or more times. The chain couples TRBV20-1 to TRBJ2-7; tentatively, D is TRBD1 or TRBD2 (5 bases each). The CDR3 sequence is 13 residues long. The V and J ends lost 5 bases and 2 bases respectively, with 13 bases between them. Germline loops: CDR1 DFQATT, CDR2 SNEGSKA (reference sequence). CDR3 in DNA: TGCAGTGCTTTGGGGGAAAAGGCCTACGAGCAGTACTTC. Translating gives CSALGEKAYEQYF.

This clonotype was observed a few times. The rearrangement links TRBV25-1 to TRBJ2-3; D is unresolved. Trimming left V 3 bases short and J 2 bases short, with 9 bases between. Germline V CDR1 and CDR2: MGHDK, SYGVNS. This CDR3 is built from 14 residues. The CDR3 DNA follows: TGTGCCAGCAGTGAGGAAGGGTTCACAGATACGCAGTATTTT. Translation: CASSEEGFTDTQYF.

This clonotype was picked up one time. A much larger clonotype is one base distant, so this may be a read error. The J gene is TRBJ2-2, the V gene TRBV6-4; D is unresolved. The V and J ends lost 8 bases and 0 bases respectively, with 13 bases between them. CDR1 is MRHNA, CDR2 SNTAGT, per germline. The CDR3 runs to 15 residues. The CDR3 loop reads CASGYSQANTGELFF. As DNA, the CDR3 is TGTGCCAGCGGTTACTCCCAGGCGAACACCGGGGAGCTGTTTTTT.

This clonotype was detected many times. The chain is built from TRBV15 and TRBJ2-2; D not resolved. V gave up 1 base and J gave up 3 bases, with 9 bases separating them. The CDR3 runs 15 residues. Germline lookup yields CDR1 LNHNV and CDR2 YYDKDF (reference sequence). CDR3 sequence reads: CATSRVYGDTGELFF. In DNA form, the CDR3 reads TGTGCCACCAGCAGAGTTTATGGAGACACCGGGGAGCTGTTTTTT.

In the case of this clonotype: The junction does not match germline at one end; this may be a read error. V usage is TRBV12-5 and J usage is TRBJ2-7, with TRBD1 matching over 9 bases. CDR1 and CDR2 from the germline V gene are LGHNT and FRNRAP. The length of the CDR3 is 15 residues. The CDR3 loop reads CASGAGTGIQGEQHF. In nucleotides, the CDR3 is TGTGCTAGTGGAGCCGGGACAGGGATACAAGGCGAGCAGCACTTC.

Ten or more counts support this clonotype. This chain connects TRBV20-1 to TRBJ2-4, with 9 bases aligning to TRBD2. Germline lookup yields CDR1 DFQATT and CDR2 SNEGSKA (reference sequence). With V trimmed by 5 bases and J by 3 bases, 8 bases remained unmatched. The CDR3 is 15 residues long. The CDR3 loop is CSAASGASVKNIQYF. The CDR3 DNA follows: TGCAGTGCTGCTAGCGGGGCGAGTGTCAAAAACATTCAGTACTTC.

This clonotype appeared many times. The genes are TRBV7-9 and TRBJ1-2; D uncertain. The germline gives CDR1 SEHNR, CDR2 FQNEAQ (reference sequence). CDR3 length: 15 residues. V was clipped by 5 bases and J by 0 bases, with 13 bases between them. In DNA form, the CDR3 reads TGTGCCAGCAGCCCCTGGCGGACCTCTAACTATGGCTACACCTTC. Protein: CASSPWRTSNYGYTF.

The chain is built from TRBV5-1 and TRBJ1-6, with 9 bases aligning to TRBD1. V gave up 0 bases and J gave up 10 bases; unmatched junction bases: 8. This CDR3 comprises 16 residues. Germline CDR1 and CDR2: SGHRS and YFSETQ. The CDR3 loop reads CASSLAGTGFRSPLHF. The CDR3 DNA follows: TGCGCCAGCAGCTTGGCCGGGACAGGGTTTAGATCACCCCTCCACTTT.

This clonotype was found many times. The V call is TRBV20-1, the J call TRBJ2-3; 7 bases are shared with TRBD1. The end of the DNA is better explained by TRBJ2-7, so the J call may be wrong. The CDR3 extends over 15 amino acids. Germline V gives CDR1 DFQATT, CDR2 SNEGSKA (reference sequence). The CDR3 sequence is CSASGTGTATYEQYF. As DNA, the CDR3 is TGCAGTGCTAGCGGTACAGGGACAGCTACCTACGAGCAGTACTTC.

The chain links TRBV28 to TRBJ1-2; possibly TRBD1 for D (5 bases). The germline CDR1 and CDR2 sequences are MDHEN and SYDVKM. Trimming cost V 5 bases and J 1 base, with 14 bases left between them. There are 15 residues in the CDR3. This CDR3 reads CASSLNPGVNYGYTF. The CDR3 nucleotides are TGTGCCAGCAGTCTTAACCCGGGGGTTAACTATGGCTACACCTTC.

This clonotype has a count of ten or more. The genes are TRBV5-1 and TRBJ1-4; D possibly corresponds to TRBD1 (6 bases). Trimming shortened V by 3 bases and J by 3 bases, and 15 bases separated the two germline ends. This CDR3 has 16 residues. Looked up from germline, CDR1 is SGHRS and CDR2 is YFSETQ. The CDR3 DNA reads as TGCGCCAGCAGCTCGAGACGCTGGACAGCTAATGAAAAACTGTTTTTT. As protein: CASSSRRWTANEKLFF.

Remarks on this clonotype: This sequence may be a read error, since a much larger clone differs from it by one base. The chain couples TRBV6-1 to TRBJ2-7, with 7 nucleotides matching TRBD1. Germline CDR1 and CDR2: MNHNS and SASEGT. V lost 6 bases, J lost 4 bases, and 9 bases stayed unmatched. CDR3 size: 14 residues. The DNA for the CDR3 is TGTGCCAGCAGACACAAAGGGGGCGGGTACGAGCAGTACTTC. Translated, it gives CASRHKGGGYEQYF.

In its sample, this clonotype was seen many times. The chain uses TRBV20-1 and TRBJ2-1, with 7 bases aligning to TRBD2. Per the germline V gene, CDR1 is DFQATT and CDR2 is SNEGSKA (reference sequence). With 5 bases clipped from V and 1 base from J, the junction kept 5 bases outside the gene matches. The CDR3 length is 14 residues. The DNA for the CDR3 is TGCAGTGCTCGACTAGCTGCTTCCTACAATGAGCAGTTCTTC. Its protein is CSARLAASYNEQFF.

This clonotype occurred many times. The V gene is TRBV20-1, the J gene TRBJ2-1, with TRBD1 matching over 7 bases. This CDR3 is built from 12 residues. V was pared by 4 bases and J by 6 bases, with 3 bases of the junction left unmatched. Germline V gene data show CDR1 as DFQATT and CDR2 as SNEGSKA (reference sequence). The CDR3 bases are TGCAGTGCTATCGGGACAGTCAATGAGCAGTTCTTC. This codes for CSAIGTVNEQFF.

This clonotype was recorded many times. The chain combines TRBV5-6 with TRBJ2-3; either TRBD1 or TRBD2 may supply D (5 bases each). Trimming left V 4 bases short and J 2 bases short, with 17 bases between. The CDR3 extends over 16 amino acids. Per the germline V gene, CDR1 is SGHDT and CDR2 is YYEEEE. Here the CDR3 DNA reads TGTGCCAGCAGCACAATAATCAGAGGGGACACAGATACGCAGTATTTT. It translates to CASSTIIRGDTDTQYF.

This clonotype was seen a handful of times. The rearrangement joins TRBV20-1 to TRBJ1-2, with 7 positions matching TRBD1. The CDR3 is 14 amino acids. Germline-derived CDR1 and CDR2 are DFQATT and SNEGSKA (reference sequence). The J segment lost 5 bases and the V segment lost 0 bases, leaving 6 bases of the junction unmatched. The CDR3, as DNA: TGCAGTGCTAGAGATTCCGGGACAGTTTATGGCTACACCTTC. Translated: CSARDSGTVYGYTF.

J is TRBJ2-3 and V is TRBV20-1; 11 nucleotides line up with TRBD2. Germline CDR1 DFQATT, CDR2 SNEGSKA (reference sequence). The CDR3 spans 16 residues. The V and J ends lost 7 bases and 5 bases, in that order; junction bases with no gene match: 14. In DNA form, the CDR3 reads TGCAGTGGAACCCTTAGCGGGGGGGTGATATTAGATACGCAGTATTTT. As protein: CSGTLSGGVILDTQYF.

This clonotype was seen many times. The chain links TRBV13 to TRBJ2-1; D is unclear. V was cut by 4 bases and J by 15 bases, with 13 bases left in between. The CDR3 spans 11 residues. Germline V lookup: CDR1 PRHDT, CDR2 FYEKMQ (reference sequence). The CDR3 DNA reads TGTGCCAGCAGCTCGACCTTAGGGCTGTTCTTC. This translates into CASSSTLGLFF. Together with reference TRBV13 and TRBJ2-1, the CDR3 gives the full variable domain: AAGVIQSPRHLIKEKRETATLKCYPIPRHDTVYWYQQGPGQDPQFLISFYEKMQSDKGSIPDRFSAQQFSDYHSELNMSSLELGDSALYFCASSSTLGLFFGPGTRLTVL.

J is TRBJ1-5 and V is TRBV4-2, with a tentative D call TRBD1 (6 bases). The CDR3 loop spans 15 amino acids. V was trimmed by 1 base and J by 1 base, leaving 8 bases between them. Germline CDR1 is LGHNA and CDR2 is YNFKEQ. The CDR3 region is CASSQGGQSNQPQHF. Here the CDR3 DNA reads TGTGCCAGCAGCCAAGGCGGACAGAGCAATCAGCCCCAGCATTTT.

This clonotype was counted many times. CDR3 nucleotides: TGTGCCAGCAGCTTAGGTGTAACCGACAATGAGCAGTTCTTC. This translates into CASSLGVTDNEQFF. The chain links TRBV7-9 to TRBJ2-1; no clear D gene. V gave up 1 base and J gave up 5 bases, with 9 bases separating them. CDR1 SEHNR and CDR2 FQNEAQ come from the germline V gene (reference sequence). The CDR3 spans 14 residues.

Comments on this clonotype: It may be a read error: a sequence one base away is much more abundant. The genes are TRBV12-3 or TRBV12-4 and TRBJ2-2; possible D gene TRBD1, 7 bases. Between the trimmed V and J ends, which lost 4 bases and 13 bases, there was a span of 19 bases. The CDR3 length is 14 residues. CDR3: CASSYRRGRGGLFF. CDR3 DNA: TGTGCCAGCAGTTATCGGAGGGGGCGCGGAGGGCTGTTTTTT.